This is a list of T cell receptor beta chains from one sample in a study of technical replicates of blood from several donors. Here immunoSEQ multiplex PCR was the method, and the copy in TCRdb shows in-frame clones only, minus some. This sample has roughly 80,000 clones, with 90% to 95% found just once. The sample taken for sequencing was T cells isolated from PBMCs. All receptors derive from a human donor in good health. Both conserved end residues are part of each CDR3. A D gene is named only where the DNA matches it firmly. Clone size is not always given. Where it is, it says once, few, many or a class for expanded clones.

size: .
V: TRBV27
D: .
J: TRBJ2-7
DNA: TGTGCCAGCAGTCCATCACCGAGCTCCTACGAGCAGTACTTC
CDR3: CASSPSPSSYEQYF

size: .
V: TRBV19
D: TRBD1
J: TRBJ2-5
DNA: TGTGCCAGCCGTCTGGACAGGGGGCAAGAGACCCAGTACTTC
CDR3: CASRLDRGQETQYF

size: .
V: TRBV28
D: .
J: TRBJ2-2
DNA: TGTGCCAGCAGTTTTCAGGGCTGGACCGGGGAGCTGTTTTTT
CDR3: CASSFQGWTGELFF

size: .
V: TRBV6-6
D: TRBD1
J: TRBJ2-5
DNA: TGTGCCAGCAGTTACGGGGACAGCAAAGAGACCCAGTACTTC
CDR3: CASSYGDSKETQYF

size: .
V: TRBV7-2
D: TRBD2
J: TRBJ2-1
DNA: TGTGCCACCATCAGACTAGCGGGAGGACGATACTACAATGAGCAGTTCTTC
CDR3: CATIRLAGGRYYNEQFF

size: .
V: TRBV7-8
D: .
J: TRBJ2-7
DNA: TGTGCCAGCAGCTTAGGGCCATCCAACGAGCAGTACTTC
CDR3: CASSLGPSNEQYF

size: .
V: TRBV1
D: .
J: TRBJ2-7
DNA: TGCACCAGCAGCCCCGGCGGGCCTGCCTACGAGCAGTACTTC
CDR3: CTSSPGGPAYEQYF

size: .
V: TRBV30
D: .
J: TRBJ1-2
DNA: TGTGCCTGGAGTGTATTGGGCCTAACTGATGGCTACACCTTC
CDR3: CAWSVLGLTDGYTF

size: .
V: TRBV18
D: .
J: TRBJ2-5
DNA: TGTGCCAGCTCACCGGATAGGGGAGAGACCCAGTACTTC
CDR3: CASSPDRGETQYF

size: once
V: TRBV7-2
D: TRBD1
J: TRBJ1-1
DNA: TGTGCCAGCAGCTTCCTCGACAGGGTAGTAAGGGACACTGAAGCTTTCTTT
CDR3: CASSFLDRVVRDTEAFF

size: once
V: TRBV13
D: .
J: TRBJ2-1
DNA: TGTGCCAGCAGCTACGAGGGACAAAATGAGCAGTTCTTC
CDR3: CASSYEGQNEQFF

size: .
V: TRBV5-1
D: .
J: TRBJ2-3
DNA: TGCGCCAGCAGCTTGGAATTATACACAGATACGCAGTATTTT
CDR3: CASSLELYTDTQYF

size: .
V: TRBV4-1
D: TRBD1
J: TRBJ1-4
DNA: TGCGCCAGCAGCCAAGATTGGGTAGGGACAGGGTACCCGTACACTAATGAAAAACTGTTTTTT
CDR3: CASSQDWVGTGYPYTNEKLFF

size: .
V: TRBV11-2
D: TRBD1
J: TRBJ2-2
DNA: TGTGCCAGCAGCTTAGGGGTCGTACAGGGGGCCGGGGAGCTGTTTTTT
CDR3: CASSLGVVQGAGELFF

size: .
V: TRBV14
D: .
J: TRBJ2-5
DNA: TGTGCCAGCAGCCAGACAGCTTACCAAGAGACCCAGTACTTC
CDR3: CASSQTAYQETQYF

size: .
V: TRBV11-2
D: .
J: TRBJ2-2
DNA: TGTGCCAGCAGCTTTGAGAGGGTCACCGGGGAGCTGTTTTTT
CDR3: CASSFERVTGELFF

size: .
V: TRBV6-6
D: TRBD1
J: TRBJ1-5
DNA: TGTGCCAGCAGCAGGGGGGATGGACAGCCCCAGCATTTT
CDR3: CASSRGDGQPQHF

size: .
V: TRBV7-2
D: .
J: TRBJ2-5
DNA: TGTGCCAGCAGCTTAGGGGGCTCCCAGGAGACCCAGTACTTC
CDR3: CASSLGGSQETQYF

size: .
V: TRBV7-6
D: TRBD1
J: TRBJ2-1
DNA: TGTGCCAGCAGCTCAACTGGACAGGGGGCTCTCTACAATGAGCAGTTCTTC
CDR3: CASSSTGQGALYNEQFF

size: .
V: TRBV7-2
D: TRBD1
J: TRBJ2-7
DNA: TGTGCCAGCAGCTTACTCGGGACAGGACCCTACGAGCAGTACTTC
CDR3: CASSLLGTGPYEQYF

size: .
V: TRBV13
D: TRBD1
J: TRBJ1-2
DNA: TGTGCCAGCAGCTTCTCAGGGGGCATAGGCTACACCTTC
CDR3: CASSFSGGIGYTF

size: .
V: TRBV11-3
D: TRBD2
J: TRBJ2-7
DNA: TGTGCCAGCAGCTTAGTGCGGGAGATCACGTACTTC
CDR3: CASSLVREITYF

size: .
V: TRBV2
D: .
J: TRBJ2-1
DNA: TGTGCCAGCAGTGAACTCTCGTCTTACAATGAGCAGTTCTTC
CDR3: CASSELSSYNEQFF

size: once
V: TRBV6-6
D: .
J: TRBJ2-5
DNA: TGTGCCAGCAATACAGGATCCATACAAGAGACCCAGTACTTC
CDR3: CASNTGSIQETQYF

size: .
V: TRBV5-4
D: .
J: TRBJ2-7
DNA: TGTGCCAGCAGCTTGGCCAGCGGGTACGAGCAGTACTTC
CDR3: CASSLASGYEQYF

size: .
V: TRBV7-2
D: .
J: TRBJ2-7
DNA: TGTGCCAGCAGCCTAATGGTGGGGGGGCGTAGGGAGCAGTACTTC
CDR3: CASSLMVGGRREQYF

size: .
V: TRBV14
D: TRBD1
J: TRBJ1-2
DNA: TGTGCCAGCAGCCCATTGACAGGGATTTCTAACTATGGCTACACCTTC
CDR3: CASSPLTGISNYGYTF

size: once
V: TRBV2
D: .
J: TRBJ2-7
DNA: TGTGCCAGCAGTGCTGGGACAAGTTACGAGCAGTACTTC
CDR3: CASSAGTSYEQYF

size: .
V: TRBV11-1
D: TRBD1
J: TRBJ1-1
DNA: TGTGCCAGCAGCGACTACGGGACAGTCTTGAACACTGAAGCTTTCTTT
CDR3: CASSDYGTVLNTEAFF

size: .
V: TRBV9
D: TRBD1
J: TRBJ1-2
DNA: TGTGCCAGCAGCATCGGGACAGGGACAATCTATGGCTACACCTTC
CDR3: CASSIGTGTIYGYTF

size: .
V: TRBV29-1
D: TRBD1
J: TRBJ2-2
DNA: TGCAGCGTAGGACCGGGACAGGGTAACACCGGGGAGCTGTTTTTT
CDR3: CSVGPGQGNTGELFF

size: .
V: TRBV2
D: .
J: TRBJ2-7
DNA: TGTGCCAGCAGCGGGAACCTTGGGCGAGAGCAGTACTTC
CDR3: CASSGNLGREQYF

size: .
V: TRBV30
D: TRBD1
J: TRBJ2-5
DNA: TGTGCCTGGAGTGCCCTCGGGACAGGCGTGCAAGAGACCCAGTACTTC
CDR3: CAWSALGTGVQETQYF

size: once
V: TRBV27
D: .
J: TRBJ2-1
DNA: TGTGCCAGCAGTCCCCTCGGCGGAGATCGGAATGAGCAGTTCTTC
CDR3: CASSPLGGDRNEQFF